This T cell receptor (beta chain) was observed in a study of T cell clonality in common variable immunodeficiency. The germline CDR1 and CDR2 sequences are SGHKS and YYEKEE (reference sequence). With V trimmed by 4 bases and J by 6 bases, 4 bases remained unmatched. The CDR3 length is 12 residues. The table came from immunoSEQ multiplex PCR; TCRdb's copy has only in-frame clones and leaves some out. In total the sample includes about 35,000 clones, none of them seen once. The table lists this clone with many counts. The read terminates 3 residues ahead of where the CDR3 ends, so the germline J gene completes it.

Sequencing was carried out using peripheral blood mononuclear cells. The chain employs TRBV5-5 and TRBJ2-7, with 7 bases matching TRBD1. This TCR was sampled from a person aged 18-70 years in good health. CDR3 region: CASSPTGTEQYF. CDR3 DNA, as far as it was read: TGTGCCAGCAGCCCGACAGGGACCGAG.